One and the same sample provided the 13 T cell receptor beta chains below, sequenced in a study of beta chain features in type 1 diabetes. Study-wide results and caveats: Moderate yet significant TCRB CDR3 shortening was seen in Type 1 diabetes patients in all four CD4+ subsets.

Of the isolated RNA, all was reverse transcribed, and so the sequenced material was expressed TCRB transcripts. Profiling relied on immunoSEQ multiplex PCR, and the TCRdb table lists in-frame clones only, not all of them. There are roughly 240,000 clones in the sample; approximately 25% occur only once, and around 0.012% lies in the top ten. Which antigens these TCRs recognize remains unknown. The specimen sequenced was naive CD4+ T cells from blood. The receptors derive from a woman in her 30s with type 1 diabetes.

The chain carries TRBV29-1 and TRBJ1-1, with D tentatively TRBD1 (6 bases). This CDR3 is 12 amino acids long. Trimming took off 8 bases at V and 6 bases at J, with 16 bases between the two ends. In germline, CDR1 is SQVTM, CDR2 ANQGSEA. This chain's CDR3 is CSYRQVGAEAFF. Written as DNA, the CDR3 is TGCAGCTACCGACAGGTAGGTGCTGAAGCTTTCTTT.

This clone was observed a handful of times. The V call is TRBV2, the J call TRBJ1-5; unclear D gene. V dropped 8 bases and J dropped 5 bases, with 16 bases sitting between them. In germline, CDR1 is SNHLY, CDR2 FYNNEI. The CDR3 sequence is 14 residues long. CDR3 coding DNA: TGTGCCAGCTCGGCGGGTGTGCGGGATCAGCCCCAGCATTTT. Protein product: CASSAGVRDQPQHF.

The chain joins TRBV23-1 to TRBJ2-3, with D possibly being TRBD2 (6 bases). TRBV23-1 is sorted into the ORF group, with uncertain function. The CDR3 is 15 amino acids. Trimming pared 1 base from V and 3 bases from J, leaving 11 bases between. The CDR3 DNA follows: TGCGCCAGCAGTCAATGGGGGGAGTTGACAGATACGCAGTATTTT. Translation: CASSQWGELTDTQYF.

The J gene is TRBJ2-1, the V gene TRBV7-2; a possible D gene is TRBD2 (6 bases). CDR1 and CDR2 from the germline V gene are SGHTA and FQGNSA. V lost 7 bases and J lost 7, with 23 bases in between. This CDR3 has 16 residues. This chain's CDR3 is CASNLRGGIFLNEQFF. CDR3 in DNA: TGTGCCAGCAACCTAAGGGGCGGGATATTTCTGAATGAGCAGTTCTTC. Looking up the rest from reference TRBV7-2 and TRBJ2-1 gives the full variable domain: GAGVSQSPSNKVTEKGKDVELRCDPISGHTALYWYRQSLGQGLEFLIYFQGNSAPDKSGLPSDRFSAERTGGSVSTLTIQRTQQEDSAVYLCASNLRGGIFLNEQFFGPGTRLTVL.

The chain is built from TRBV2 and TRBJ2-7; 7 bases match TRBD1. The CDR3 spans 14 residues. CDR1 and CDR2 from the germline V gene are SNHLY and FYNNEI. V lost 6 bases and J lost 3; bases outside the gene matches: 8. CDR3 sequence: CASSLTGMVYEQYF. The CDR3 coding sequence is TGTGCCAGCAGCCTGACAGGGATGGTCTACGAGCAGTACTTC.

This chain links TRBV9 with TRBJ1-3; 9 nucleotides match TRBD1. V shed 4 bases and J 2 bases; nucleotides not matched to a gene: 1. The germline gives CDR1 SGDLS, CDR2 YYNGEE. The CDR3 is 14 amino acids. For the CDR3, the DNA is TGTGCCAGCAGCAGACAGGGGGCTGGAAACACCATATATTTT. Translating gives CASSRQGAGNTIYF.

This clone was detected only a few times. This chain links TRBV5-6 with TRBJ2-7; perhaps TRBD1 as D (6 bases). Germline loops: CDR1 SGHDT, CDR2 YYEEEE. V was pared by 5 bases and J by 1 base, with 10 bases between. This CDR3 has 13 residues. CDR3: CASRETGSYEQYF. The CDR3 coding sequence is TGTGCCAGCAGGGAGACAGGATCCTACGAGCAGTACTTC.

The chain carries TRBV7-2 and TRBJ2-7; 10 positions agree with TRBD2. Germline CDR1 is SGHTA and CDR2 is FQGNSA. CDR3 size: 15 residues. V trimming: 5 bases; J trimming: 5 bases; junction bases outside the gene matches: 9. For the CDR3, the DNA is TGTGCCAGCAGCCCCTCTAGCGGGAGAGGGAACGAGCAGTACTTC. It encodes CASSPSSGRGNEQYF.

This clone was seen a few times. Compared with germline, one end of the junction differs, possibly owing to a read error. The chain carries TRBV7-7 and TRBJ2-5; a possible D gene is TRBD1 (6 bases). CDR1 is SSHAT, CDR2 FNYEAQ, per germline (reference sequence). This CDR3 is built from 15 residues. The CDR3 coding sequence is TGTGCTAGCAGCTTAGGGTTACAGGGTCAAGAGACCCAGTACTTC. Its translation is CASSLGLQGQETQYF.

The gene calls are TRBV7-9 and TRBJ2-7; possibly TRBD1 for D (6 bases). The CDR3 is 14 residues long. With 5 bases removed from V and 0 bases from J, the gap between germline ends came to 11 bases. In germline, CDR1 is SEHNR, CDR2 FQNEAQ (reference sequence). CDR3 loop: CASSPRQVSYEQYF. DNA of the CDR3: TGTGCCAGCAGCCCTCGACAGGTCTCCTACGAGCAGTACTTC.

The chain has TRBV18 and TRBJ2-1, with 9 bases identical to TRBD2. The germline V gene encodes CDR1 KGHSH and CDR2 LQKENI. The CDR3 loop spans 16 amino acids. Trimming removed 3 bases from V and 0 bases from J; junction bases left unmatched: 3. The CDR3 region is CASSPPTSGSYNEQFF. CDR3 coding DNA: TGTGCCAGCTCACCTCCGACTAGCGGCTCCTACAATGAGCAGTTCTTC.

This clone turned up a few times. The rearrangement links TRBV5-1 to TRBJ2-3, with TRBD2 identical over 11 bases. There are 17 residues in the CDR3. Germline V gives CDR1 SGHRS, CDR2 YFSETQ. J lost 4 bases, V lost 4 bases, and 11 bases had no gene match. The CDR3 here is CASSPSRSGRASDTQYF. As DNA, the CDR3 is TGCGCCAGCAGCCCTTCTCGTAGCGGGAGGGCGTCAGATACGCAGTATTTT.

The chain has TRBV5-1 and TRBJ2-7; 11 bases match TRBD1. Germline values: CDR1 SGHRS, CDR2 YFSETQ. The ends lost 3 bases at V and 3 bases at J; junction bases unmatched: 8. This CDR3 has 16 residues. DNA for the CDR3: TGCGCCAGCAGCTCCGGGACAGGGGGAACCCACTACGAGCAGTACTTC. This gives the protein CASSSGTGGTHYEQYF.